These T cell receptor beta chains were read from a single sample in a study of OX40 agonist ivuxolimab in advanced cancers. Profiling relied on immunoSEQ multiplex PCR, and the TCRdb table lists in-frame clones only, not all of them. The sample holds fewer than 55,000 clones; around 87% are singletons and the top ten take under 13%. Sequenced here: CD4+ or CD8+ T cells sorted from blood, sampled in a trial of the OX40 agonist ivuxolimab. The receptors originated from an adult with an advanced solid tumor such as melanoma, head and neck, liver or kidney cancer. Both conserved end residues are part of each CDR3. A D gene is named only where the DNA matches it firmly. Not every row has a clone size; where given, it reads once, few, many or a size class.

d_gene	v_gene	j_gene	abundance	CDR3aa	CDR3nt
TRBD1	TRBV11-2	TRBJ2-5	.	CASSLEGPGQGGETQYF	TGTGCCAGCAGCTTAGAGGGCCCGGGACAGGGAGGAGAGACCCAGTACTTC
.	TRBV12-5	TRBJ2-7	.	CASGLVRGGAYEQYF	TGTGCTAGTGGTTTGGTACGAGGCGGTGCCTACGAGCAGTACTTC
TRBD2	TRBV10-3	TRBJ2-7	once	CAIRLAGAYEQYF	TGTGCCATAAGACTAGCGGGAGCCTACGAGCAGTACTTC
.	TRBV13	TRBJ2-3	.	CASSLADSGVDTQYF	TGTGCCAGCAGCTTAGCTGACAGTGGGGTGGATACGCAGTATTTT
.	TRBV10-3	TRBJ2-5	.	CAISESVGTETQYF	TGTGCCATCAGTGAGTCAGTAGGGACGGAGACCCAGTACTTC
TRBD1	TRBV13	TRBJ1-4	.	CASSPSGTGGEKLFF	TGTGCCAGCAGCCCCTCGGGGACAGGGGGAGAAAAACTGTTTTTT
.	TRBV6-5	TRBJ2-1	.	CASRDISSYNEQFF	TGTGCCAGCAGAGACATATCGTCCTACAATGAGCAGTTCTTC
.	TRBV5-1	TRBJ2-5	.	CASSTGTQRGQETQYF	TGCGCCAGCAGCACCGGGACCCAAAGGGGGCAAGAGACCCAGTACTTC
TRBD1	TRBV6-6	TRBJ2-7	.	CASTRDSVSYEQYF	TGTGCCAGCACCCGGGACAGTGTCTCCTACGAGCAGTACTTC
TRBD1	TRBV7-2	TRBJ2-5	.	CASSGTGNFGETQYF	TGTGCCAGCAGTGGGACAGGGAATTTTGGAGAGACCCAGTACTTC
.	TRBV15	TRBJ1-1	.	CATSITRNTEAFF	TGTGCCACCAGCATAACTAGGAACACTGAAGCTTTCTTT
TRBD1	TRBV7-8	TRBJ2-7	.	CASRPSAGGVHEQYF	TGTGCCAGCAGGCCCTCTGCAGGGGGTGTCCACGAGCAGTACTTC
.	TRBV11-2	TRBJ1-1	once	CASSLDRDLSSPEAFF	TGTGCCAGCAGCTTAGATCGGGACCTCTCGAGCCCTGAAGCTTTCTTT
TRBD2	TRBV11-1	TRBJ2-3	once	CASSSWRAGGGKDTQYF	TGTGCCAGCAGCTCCTGGAGGGCGGGAGGAGGGAAAGATACGCAGTATTTT
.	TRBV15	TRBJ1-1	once	CATSRKAGGFDNTEAFF	TGTGCCACCAGCAGAAAGGCGGGGGGCTTCGATAACACTGAAGCTTTCTTT
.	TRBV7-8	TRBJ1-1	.	CASSRAIRQGNMNTEAFF	TGTGCCAGCAGTCGGGCAATACGGCAGGGAAACATGAACACTGAAGCTTTCTTT
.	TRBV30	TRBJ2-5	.	CAWSVREETQYF	TGTGCCTGGAGTGTACGGGAGGAGACCCAGTACTTC